The present T cell receptor (beta chain) was sequenced within a study of blood T cell repertoires in COVID-19. Trimming took off 3 bases at V and 2 bases at J, with 10 bases between the two ends. The CDR3 is 14 residues long. Germline CDR1 is LNHDA and CDR2 is SQIVND (reference sequence). Some clones are missing from TCRdb's copy, which holds only in-frame ones; the method was immunoSEQ multiplex PCR. Among about 250,000 clones listed, around nine tenths were seen once. The chain combines TRBV19 with TRBJ1-1; the D gene is possibly TRBD1 (6 bases). The sample taken for sequencing was PBMCs or T cells enriched from blood (not recorded which). This TCR came from a man aged 35 to 55 who had recovered from COVID-19. CDR3 residues: CASSIRDTNTEAFF. Here the CDR3 DNA reads TGTGCCAGTAGTATTCGGGACACAAACACTGAAGCTTTCTTT.